This entry concerns a single TCR beta chain. Assay: immunoSEQ multiplex PCR; the TCRdb copy retains only in-frame clones and omits some. This sample has a few hundred thousand clones, with roughly 89% found just once. Trimming stripped 5 bases from V and 6 bases from J, with 8 bases between. The CDR3 has 12 amino acids. Looked up from germline, CDR1 is LGHDT and CDR2 is YNNKEL (reference sequence). These data are taken from a study of blood T cell repertoires in COVID-19. The origin of this receptor is a woman between 50 and 59 years old who had recovered from COVID-19. The chain recombines TRBV3-1 (or the pseudogene TRBV3-2) with TRBJ1-3; D may be TRBD1 (6 bases). Sequences were obtained from PBMCs or T cells enriched from blood (not recorded which). CDR3 in DNA: TGTGCCAGCAGCAAGGGGGAAAACACCATATATTTT. This translates into CASSKGENTIYF.